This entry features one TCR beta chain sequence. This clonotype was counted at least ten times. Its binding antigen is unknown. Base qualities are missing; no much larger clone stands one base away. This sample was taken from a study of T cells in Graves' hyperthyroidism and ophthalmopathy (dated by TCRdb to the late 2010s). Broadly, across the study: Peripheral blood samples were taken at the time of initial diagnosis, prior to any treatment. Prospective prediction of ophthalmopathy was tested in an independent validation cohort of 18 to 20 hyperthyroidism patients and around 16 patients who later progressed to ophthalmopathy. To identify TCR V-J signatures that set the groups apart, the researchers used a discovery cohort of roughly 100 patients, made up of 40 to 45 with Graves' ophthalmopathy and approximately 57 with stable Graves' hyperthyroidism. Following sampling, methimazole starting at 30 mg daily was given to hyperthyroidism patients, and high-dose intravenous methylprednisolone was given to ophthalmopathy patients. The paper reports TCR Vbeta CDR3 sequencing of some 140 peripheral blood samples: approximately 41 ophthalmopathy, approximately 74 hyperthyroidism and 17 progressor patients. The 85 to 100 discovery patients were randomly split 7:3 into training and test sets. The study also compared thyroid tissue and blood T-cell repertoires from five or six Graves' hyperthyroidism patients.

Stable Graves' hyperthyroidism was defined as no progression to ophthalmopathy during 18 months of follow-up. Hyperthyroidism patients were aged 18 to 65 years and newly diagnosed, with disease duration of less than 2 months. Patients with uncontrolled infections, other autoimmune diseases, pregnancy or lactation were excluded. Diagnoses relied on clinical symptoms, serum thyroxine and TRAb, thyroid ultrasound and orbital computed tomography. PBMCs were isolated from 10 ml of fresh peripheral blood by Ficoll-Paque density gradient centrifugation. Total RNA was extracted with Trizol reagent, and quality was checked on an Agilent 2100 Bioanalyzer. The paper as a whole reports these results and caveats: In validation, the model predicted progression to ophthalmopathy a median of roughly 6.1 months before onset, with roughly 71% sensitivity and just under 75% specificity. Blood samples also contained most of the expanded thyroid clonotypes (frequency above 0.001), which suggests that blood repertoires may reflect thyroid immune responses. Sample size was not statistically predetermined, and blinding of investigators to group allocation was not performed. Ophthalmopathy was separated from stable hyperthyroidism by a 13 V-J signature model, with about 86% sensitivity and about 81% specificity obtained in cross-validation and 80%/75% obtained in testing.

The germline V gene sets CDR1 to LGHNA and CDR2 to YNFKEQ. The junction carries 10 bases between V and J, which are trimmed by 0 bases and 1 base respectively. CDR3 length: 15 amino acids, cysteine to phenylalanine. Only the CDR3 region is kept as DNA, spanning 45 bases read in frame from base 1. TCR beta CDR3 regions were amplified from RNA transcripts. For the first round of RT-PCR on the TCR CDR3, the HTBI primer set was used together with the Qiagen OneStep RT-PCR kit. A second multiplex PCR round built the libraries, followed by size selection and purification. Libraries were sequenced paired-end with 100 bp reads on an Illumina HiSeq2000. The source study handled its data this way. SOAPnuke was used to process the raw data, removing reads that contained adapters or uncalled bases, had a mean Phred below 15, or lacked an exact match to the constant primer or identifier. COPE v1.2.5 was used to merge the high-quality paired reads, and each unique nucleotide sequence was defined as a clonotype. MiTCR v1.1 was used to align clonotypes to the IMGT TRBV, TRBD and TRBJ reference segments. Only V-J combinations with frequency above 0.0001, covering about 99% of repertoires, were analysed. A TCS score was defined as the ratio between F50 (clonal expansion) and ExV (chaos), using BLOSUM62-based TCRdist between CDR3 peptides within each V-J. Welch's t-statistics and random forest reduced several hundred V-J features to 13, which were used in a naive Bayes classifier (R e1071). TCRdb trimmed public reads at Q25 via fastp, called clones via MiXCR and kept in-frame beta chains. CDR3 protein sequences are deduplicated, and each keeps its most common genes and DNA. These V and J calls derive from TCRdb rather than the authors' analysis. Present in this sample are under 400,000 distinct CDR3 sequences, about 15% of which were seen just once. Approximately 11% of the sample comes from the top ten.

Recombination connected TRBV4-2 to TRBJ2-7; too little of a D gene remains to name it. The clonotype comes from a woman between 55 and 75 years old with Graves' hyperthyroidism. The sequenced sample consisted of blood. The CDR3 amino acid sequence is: CASSQERVSSYEQYF. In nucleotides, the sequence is TGTGCCAGCAGCCAAGAGAGAGTATCTTCCTACGAGCAGTACTTC.